This TCR beta chain was identified in a study of OX40 agonist ivuxolimab in advanced cancers. Background on the whole study: The costimulatory receptor OX40 (CD134) was targeted by ivuxolimab, a fully human IgG2 agonistic monoclonal antibody. Of the approximately 50 dose-escalation patients, hepatocellular carcinoma was present in some 19, melanoma in around 15, renal cell carcinoma in 9 and head and neck cancer in 9. Partial responses occurred in three dose-escalation patients, of whom one had hepatocellular carcinoma and two had cutaneous melanoma. The paper describes the monotherapy dose-escalation part (N ≈ 50 patients) of the phase I trial of ivuxolimab. Peripheral TCRbeta sequencing was intended to test whether TCR sequence diversity was altered and clonal T-cell expansion was caused by ivuxolimab. Prior anti-PD-1, anti-PD-L1 or anti-CTLA-4 therapy was permitted, and approximately 42% of dose-escalation patients had received checkpoint inhibitors. Intravenous ivuxolimab was administered to patients every 2 weeks at six dose levels: 0.01, 0.1, 0.3, 1.5, 3 and 10 mg/kg. In the dose-escalation cohort, roughly 80% of patients were male, and the mean age was roughly 60 years, with a range of about 23 to 85. Broader findings and caveats from the paper: Clonal expansion of both CD4+ and CD8+ blood T cells was observed from baseline to week 6 at doses 0.1 to 3.0 mg/kg. After ivuxolimab, CD8+ T cells had more expanded clones than CD4+ T cells on average. In the 0.1-3.0 mg/kg groups, partial responders had among the lowest normalized peripheral clonal expansion, particularly in CD8+ T cells. Low levels of normalized T-cell clonal expansion were also seen in some nonresponding patients. The antigen specificity of the peripheral T cells that underwent clonal expansion was not determined.

Patients with a history of autoimmune disease or receiving systemic immunosuppression were excluded from the trial. Peripheral blood for TCR sequencing was collected from all dose cohorts at baseline, on cycle 4 day 1, and on cycle 7 day 1. Samples were obtained from an open-label, multicenter, first-in-human phase I dose-escalation trial of ivuxolimab. The trial enrolled adults with locally advanced or metastatic head and neck squamous cell, hepatocellular, melanoma or renal cell carcinoma. CD4+ and CD8+ T cells were sorted separately from peripheral blood before TCR sequencing. CDR3 length: 14 amino acids, cysteine to phenylalanine. The only DNA kept is the CDR3, 42 bases in frame from the first base. Sequences SGHTA (CDR1) and FQGTGA (CDR2) are obtained from the germline V gene. Ends trimmed: V by 0 bases, J by 4 bases; bases unmatched to a gene: 2. Genomic DNA was extracted from sorted cells for sequencing of the TCRbeta CDR3 region. TCRbeta CDR3 regions were sequenced using the immunoSEQ Assay. The immuneACCESS repertoire file appears here via TCRdb, limited to in-frame rearrangements. These files lack a portion of the clones; in checked studies, under half of the deficit traces to unresolved V genes, and the cause of the others is not known. Counted in this sample were about 37,000 clones; around four fifths of them appeared once. The top ten hold 35% to 40% of the sample.

About this clone itself: Its target antigen remains unknown. Base qualities were left out, and no much larger clone turns up one base away.

The source was CD4+ or CD8+ T cells sorted from blood, collected in a trial of the OX40 agonist ivuxolimab. The chain employs TRBV7-3 and TRBJ2-5; TRBD2 agrees with 7 junctional bases. This clonotype was sampled from an adult with an advanced solid tumor such as melanoma, head and neck, liver or kidney cancer. CDR3 region: CASSLTGGRETQYF. The DNA sequence is given as TGTGCCAGCAGCTTAACGGGGGGGAGAGAGACCCAGTACTTC.